This T cell receptor (beta chain) was identified in a study of blood T cell repertoires in COVID-19. Study in general: Sample material is recorded as cDNA or gDNA derived from T cells, B-cell-depleted T cells, or PBMCs.

This CDR3 has 14 residues. Germline V lookup: CDR1 SGHDT, CDR2 YYEEEE. The junction had 11 bases not matched to a gene; V was cut back by 4 bases and J by 7 bases. Original handling: Counts of nucleated cells, estimated from reference gene primer amplification, were obtained. Generated by immunoSEQ multiplex PCR, the TCRdb table keeps only in-frame clones and is missing some. V and J calls plus clone size are reproduced from that table; the DNA served to infer D and trimming. The sample has roughly 260,000 clones; around nine tenths are singletons. This clonotype originated in a man aged 35 to 55 who had recovered from COVID-19. The source material was peripheral blood. This chain uses TRBV5-6 with TRBJ2-7, with 7 bases matching TRBD1. CDR3 protein: CASSRQGGAEEQYF. CDR3 in DNA: TGTGCCAGCAGCAGACAGGGTGGCGCGGAAGAGCAGTACTTC.